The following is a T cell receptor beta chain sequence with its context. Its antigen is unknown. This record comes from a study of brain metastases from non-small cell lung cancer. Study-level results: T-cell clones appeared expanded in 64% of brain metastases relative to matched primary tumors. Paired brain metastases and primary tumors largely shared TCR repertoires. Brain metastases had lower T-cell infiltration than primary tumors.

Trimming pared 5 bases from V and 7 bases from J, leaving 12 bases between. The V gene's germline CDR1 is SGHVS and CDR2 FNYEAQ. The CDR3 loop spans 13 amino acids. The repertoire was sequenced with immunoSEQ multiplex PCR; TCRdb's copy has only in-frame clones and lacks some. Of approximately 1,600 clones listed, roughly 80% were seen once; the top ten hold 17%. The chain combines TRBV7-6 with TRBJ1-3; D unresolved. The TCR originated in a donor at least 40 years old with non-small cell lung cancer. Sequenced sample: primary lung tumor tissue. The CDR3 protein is CASSPPEANTIYF. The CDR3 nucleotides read TGTGCCAGCAGCCCCCCCGAGGCGAACACCATATATTTT.